Below, 4 T cell receptor beta chains from the same sample are listed, as sequenced in a study of T cell responses to AZD1222 COVID-19 vaccine. The protocol was immunoSEQ multiplex PCR, while the TCRdb copy is restricted to in-frame clones and leaves out a portion. The sample contains roughly 98,000 clones, around nine tenths of which appear only once. This material consisted of peripheral blood, taken 28 days after the second AZD1222 dose. These receptors were taken from an adult who received the AZD1222 COVID-19 vaccine.

The chain employs TRBV5-1 and TRBJ2-1; TRBD2 aligns across 9 bases. The V gene end was trimmed by 0 bases and the J gene end by 5 bases; junction bases not matched to a gene: 3. The CDR3 is 15 amino acids. Per the germline V gene, CDR1 is SGHRS and CDR2 is YFSETQ. DNA for the CDR3: TGCGCCAGCAGCTTGGTGACTAGCGGTCACAATGAGCAGTTCTTC. Protein sequence: CASSLVTSGHNEQFF. The whole variable domain, remainder taken from reference TRBV5-1 and TRBJ2-1, is KAGVTQTPRYLIKTRGQQVTLSCSPISGHRSVSWYQQTPGQGLQFLFEYFSETQRNKGNFPGRFSGRQFSNSRSEMNVSTLELGDSALYLCASSLVTSGHNEQFFGPGTRLTVL.

The chain employs TRBV21-1 and TRBJ1-2. TRBV21-1 is reported as a pseudogene. CDR3 length equals 15 residues. The CDR3 loop reads CASSTKSGINYGYTF. The CDR3 bases are TGTGCCAGCAGCACCAAGTCCGGAATTAACTATGGCTACACCTTC.

This clone has just one count. The chain couples TRBV13 to TRBJ1-1, with 9 bases lining up with TRBD1. CDR1 PRHDT and CDR2 FYEKMQ come from the germline V gene (reference sequence). The CDR3 is made up of 15 amino acids. With 5 bases clipped from V and 11 bases from J, the junction kept 15 bases outside the gene matches. This CDR3 reads CASSQTLGQGRAAFF. The CDR3, as DNA: TGTGCCAGCAGCCAAACCCTGGGACAGGGCAGGGCGGCTTTCTTT.

The V call is TRBV7-2, the J call TRBJ2-7, with 9 bases lining up with TRBD1. CDR1 and CDR2 (germline): SGHTA, FQGNSA. The V gene end was trimmed by 5 bases and the J gene end by 3 bases; junction bases not matched to a gene: 8. The CDR3 runs to 15 residues. As DNA, the CDR3 is TGTGCCAGCAGCCCAAGGGGACAGGGACTCTACGAGCAGTACTTC. It codes for CASSPRGQGLYEQYF. Using reference TRBV7-2 and TRBJ2-7 for the parts outside the CDR3, the full variable domain is GAGVSQSPSNKVTEKGKDVELRCDPISGHTALYWYRQSLGQGLEFLIYFQGNSAPDKSGLPSDRFSAERTGGSVSTLTIQRTQQEDSAVYLCASSPRGQGLYEQYFGPGTRLTVT.